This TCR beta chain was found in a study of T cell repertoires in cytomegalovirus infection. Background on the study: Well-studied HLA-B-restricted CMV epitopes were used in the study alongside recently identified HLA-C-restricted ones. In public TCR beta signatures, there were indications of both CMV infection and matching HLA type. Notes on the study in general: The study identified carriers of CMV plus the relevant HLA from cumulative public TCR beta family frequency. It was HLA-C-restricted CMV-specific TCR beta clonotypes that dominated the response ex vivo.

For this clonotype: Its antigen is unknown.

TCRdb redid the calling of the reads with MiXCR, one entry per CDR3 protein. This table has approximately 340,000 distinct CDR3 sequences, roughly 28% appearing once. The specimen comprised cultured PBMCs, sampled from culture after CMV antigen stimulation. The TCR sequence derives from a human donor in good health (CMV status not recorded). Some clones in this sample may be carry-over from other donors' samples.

CDR3 in DNA: TGCAGTGCCAGCGATTACTCTGGAAACACCATATATTTT. Amino acids: CSASDYSGNTIYF. The gene calls are TRBV20-1 and TRBJ1-3; D is uncertain. Germline-derived CDR1 and CDR2 are DFQATT and SNEGSKA (reference sequence). V was clipped by 6 bases and J by 0 bases, with 9 bases between them. The CDR3 is 13 amino acids.